Presented here are 5 T cell receptor beta chains from one specimen sequenced in a study of T cell clonality in common variable immunodeficiency. Profiled with immunoSEQ multiplex PCR; TCRdb holds only in-frame clones, not every one. The data list 45,000 to 65,000 clones, none observed once; about 2% falls to the top ten. Sequenced input: peripheral blood mononuclear cells. These receptors were taken from a person between 18 and 70 years old in good health.

At least ten counts were recorded for this clone. Read data end 3 residues before the CDR3 end; the end is taken from the germline J gene. V is TRBV28 and J is TRBJ2-3; D might be TRBD1 (5 bases). The CDR3 is 13 residues long. The germline V gene encodes CDR1 MDHEN and CDR2 SYDVKM. V was shortened by 4 bases and J by 4 bases, with 9 bases between the two germline ends. The CDR3: CASSSGQADTQYF. Partial CDR3 DNA: TGTGCCAGCAGTTCCGGACAAGCAGATACG. Complete variable domain (other parts from reference TRBV28 and TRBJ2-3): DVKVTQSSRYLVKRTGEKVFLECVQDMDHENMFWYRQDPGLGLRLIYFSYDVKMKEKGDIPEGYSVSREKKERFSLILESASTNQTSMYLCASSSGQADTQYFGPGTRLTVL.

With respect to this clone: The CDR3 extends 3 residues past the end of the read, so its final part is completed from the germline J gene. The same CDR3 is also encoded by other DNA sequences in this sample. The chain employs TRBV18 and TRBJ2-1; D remains ambiguous. Germline assignment: CDR1 KGHSH and CDR2 LQKENI. This CDR3 comprises 12 residues. Trimming took 3 bases from V and 9 from J, leaving 9 bases between them. The sequenced part of the CDR3 DNA is TGTGCCAGCTCACCGGCAGGAAGTGAG. Its translation: CASSPAGSE. The CDR3 reads in full as CASSPAGSEQFF.

This clone was seen at least ten times. The observed sequence ends 3 residues before the CDR3 terminus, with the missing tail filled in from the germline J gene. The chain is built from TRBV9 and TRBJ2-3, with TRBD2 matching over 8 bases. The CDR3 runs 16 residues. V was pared by 5 bases and J by 0 bases, with 8 bases of the junction left unmatched. In germline, CDR1 is SGDLS, CDR2 YYNGEE. The DNA read from the CDR3 is TGTGCCAGCAGTTCGATGGCGGGGGGAAGCACAGATACG. Protein sequence: CASSSMAGGSTDT. The complete CDR3 reads CASSSMAGGSTDTQYF.

The table lists this clone with many counts. The sequence runs out 3 residues before the end of the CDR3; the remainder is reconstructed from the germline J gene. The chain uses TRBV20-1 and TRBJ2-7; the match to TRBD1 covers 7 bases. The CDR3 is 14 residues long. The J segment lost 1 base and the V segment lost 6 bases, leaving 9 bases of the junction unmatched. Germline V lookup: CDR1 DFQATT, CDR2 SNEGSKA (reference sequence). The CDR3 reads CSAKTGIGSYEQYF. The part of the CDR3 DNA that was read is TGCAGTGCCAAGACAGGGATCGGGTCCTACGAG.

This clone was counted many times. With the read ending 3 residues before the CDR3 end, the germline J gene is used to fill in that end. V is TRBV28 and J is TRBJ2-7; 13 bases fit TRBD2. Germline CDR1 MDHEN, CDR2 SYDVKM. The V and J ends lost 4 bases and 5 bases, in that order; junction bases with no gene match: 2. The CDR3 extends over 14 amino acids. This CDR3 reads CASSWTSGSNEQYF. The DNA read from the CDR3 is TGTGCCAGCAGTTGGACTAGCGGGAGCAACGAG.